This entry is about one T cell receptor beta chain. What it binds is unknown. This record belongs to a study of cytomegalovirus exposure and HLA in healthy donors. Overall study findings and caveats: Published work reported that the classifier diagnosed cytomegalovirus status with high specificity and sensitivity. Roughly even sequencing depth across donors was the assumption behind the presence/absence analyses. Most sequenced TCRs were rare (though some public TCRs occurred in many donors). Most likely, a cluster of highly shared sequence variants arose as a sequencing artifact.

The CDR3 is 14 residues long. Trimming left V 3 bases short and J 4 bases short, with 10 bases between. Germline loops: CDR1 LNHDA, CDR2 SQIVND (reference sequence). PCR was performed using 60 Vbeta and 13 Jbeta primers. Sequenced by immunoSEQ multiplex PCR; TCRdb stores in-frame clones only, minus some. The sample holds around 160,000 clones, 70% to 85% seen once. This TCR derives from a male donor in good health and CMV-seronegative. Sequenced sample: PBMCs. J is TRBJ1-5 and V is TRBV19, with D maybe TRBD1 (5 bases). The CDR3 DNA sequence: TGTGCCAGTAGTATTGGCACAGGTAATCAGCCCCAGCATTTT. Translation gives CASSIGTGNQPQHF.